Shown below are 20 T cell receptor beta chains from a single sample sequenced in a study of blood T cells in healthy people across ages (dated by TCRdb to about 2015). Library preparation used 5' RACE. TCRdb names Illumina HiSeq 2500 as the instrument used. The second PCR ran for roughly 6 to 11 cycles and used a J-beta primer mix along with a sample-barcoded 5' primer. TCRdb's own reprocessing of the public reads used fastp at Q25 and MiXCR and kept productive beta chains. When rows share a CDR3 protein, they turn into one entry using the most common DNA and genes. The sample data list some 1.1 million distinct CDR3 sequences, and more than 30% of these were observed just once. Roughly 14% of the sample rests with the top ten. The specimen sequenced was blood. The receptors derive from a young man in good health.

This clonotype was picked up a small number of times. In DNA, the CDR3 is TGCGCCAGCAGCACCGGGACACCCTACAATGAGCAGTTCTTC. Protein: CASSTGTPYNEQFF. V is TRBV5-1 and J is TRBJ2-1; the D gene is possibly TRBD1 (6 bases). The CDR3 extends over 14 amino acids. CDR1 and CDR2 (germline): SGHRS, YFSETQ. The ends were cut back, 4 bases at V and 2 bases at J, with 10 bases in the middle.

This chain joins TRBV12-3 or TRBV12-4 and TRBJ1-2, with a weak D call TRBD1 (5 bases). The CDR3 is 14 residues long. The V end was cut by 1 base, the J end by 7 bases, with 13 bases between. CDR3 in DNA: TGTGCCAGCAGTTTAGGAGGGGAACTTGGTGGCTACACCTTC. This encodes CASSLGGELGGYTF.

The CDR3 coding sequence is TGCAGTGCTAAAAAAGGCCGCGATAATTCACCCCTCCACTTT. Translating gives CSAKKGRDNSPLHF. The chain joins TRBV20-1 to TRBJ1-6; the D is unclear. The V end lost 4 bases, the J end lost 5 bases, and 12 bases lay between the germline ends. CDR1 is DFQATT and CDR2 is SNEGSKA in the germline V gene (reference sequence). This CDR3 has 14 amino acids.

Comment on this clonotype: At one of its ends the junction is not consistent with the germline gene, which may arise from a read error. The chain has TRBV6-2 or TRBV6-3 and TRBJ1-6, with a tentative D call TRBD1 (5 bases). Germline loops: CDR1 MNHEY, CDR2 SVGEGT. The CDR3 has 16 residues. CDR3 protein: CASNLASGTYSSPLHF. As DNA, the CDR3 is TGTGCCAGCAACCTTGCTTCCGGGACTTATAGTTCACCCCTCCACTTT.

In this sample, this clonotype turned up a few times. The V and J genes are TRBV6-2 or TRBV6-3 and TRBJ2-7; D is undetermined. Trimming cost V 2 bases and J 6 bases, with 8 bases left between them. CDR3 length: 12 amino acids. CDR1 MNHEY and CDR2 SVGEGT come from the germline V gene. DNA for the CDR3: TGTGCCAGCAGTTACCAACGGTCCGAGCAGTACTTC. Residues: CASSYQRSEQYF.

The chain joins TRBV2 to TRBJ1-5; tentative D call: TRBD1 (5 bases). V lost 7 bases to trimming and J lost 0 bases, with 10 bases between them. Germline V lookup: CDR1 SNHLY, CDR2 FYNNEI. The CDR3 is 14 amino acids. In nucleotides, the CDR3 is TGTGCCAGCACATCAGGGTATAGCAATCAGCCCCAGCATTTT. Protein: CASTSGYSNQPQHF.

Notes on this clonotype: This could be a read error, since a much larger clone is one nucleotide away. J is TRBJ2-1 and V is TRBV29-1; 7 nucleotides align to TRBD1. The trim removed 4 bases at V and 0 bases at J, leaving 6 bases unmatched. This CDR3 is built from 15 residues. Germline V gives CDR1 SQVTM, CDR2 ANQGSEA. This chain's CDR3 is CSVVGGVISYNEQFF. The CDR3 DNA is TGCAGCGTTGTAGGGGGCGTGATCTCCTACAATGAGCAGTTCTTC.

V gene TRBV20-1 combines with J gene TRBJ1-5; no clear D gene. Trimming removed 7 bases from V and 2 bases from J, with 9 bases in between. There are 12 residues in the CDR3. Looked up from germline, CDR1 is DFQATT and CDR2 is SNEGSKA (reference sequence). CDR3 in amino acids: CSGRGGNQPQHF. CDR3 nucleotide sequence: TGCAGTGGGCGGGGTGGCAATCAGCCCCAGCATTTT.

In its sample, this clonotype was seen many times. The chain employs TRBV10-3 and TRBJ1-2; D gene unclear. The CDR3 is made up of 13 amino acids. Germline-derived CDR1 and CDR2 are ENHRY and SYGVKD. V lost 11 bases and J 3 bases, leaving 16 bases between the germline ends. The CDR3 nucleotides read TGTGCCGCATACCAGGAGGACTACTATGGCTACACCTTC. Its translation: CAAYQEDYYGYTF.

This clonotype has only one observation. The chain carries TRBV12-3 or TRBV12-4 and TRBJ2-4; 7 nucleotides align to TRBD1. The end of the DNA fits TRBJ2-7 better, so the J call may be wrong. This CDR3 comprises 12 residues. CDR3 in amino acids: CASSLRGLEQYF. CDR3 coding DNA: TGTGCCAGCAGTCTTAGGGGGCTCGAGCAGTACTTC.

This clonotype was seen a few times. The chain uses TRBV2 and TRBJ2-3; D is perhaps TRBD1 or TRBD2 (6 bases each). Deletions cut 6 bases from V and 3 bases from J, with 16 bases between. The CDR3 runs to 15 residues. Looked up from germline, CDR1 is SNHLY and CDR2 is FYNNEI. CDR3 DNA sequence: TGTGCCAGCAGGAAAATTGGAGGGGGGACAGATACGCAGTATTTT. Translating gives CASRKIGGGTDTQYF.

This chain uses TRBV20-1 with TRBJ2-2; 8 positions agree with TRBD1. Per germline, CDR1 DFQATT and CDR2 SNEGSKA (reference sequence). Trimming removed 6 bases from V and 6 bases from J; junction bases left unmatched: 15. The CDR3 sequence is 16 residues long. In nucleotides, the CDR3 is TGCAGTGCATCACCGGGACAGGCTTTTCCCCCCGGGGAGCTGTTTTTT. Its translation is CSASPGQAFPPGELFF.

The chain couples TRBV20-1 to TRBJ2-3; D is possibly TRBD2 (5 bases). Per germline, CDR1 DFQATT and CDR2 SNEGSKA (reference sequence). The CDR3 runs 13 residues. Trimming shortened V by 3 bases and J by 8 bases, and 15 bases separated the two germline ends. CDR3 in amino acids: CSASGEGPATQYF. The CDR3, as DNA: TGCAGTGCTAGTGGCGAGGGTCCTGCTACGCAGTATTTT.

The chain employs TRBV27 and TRBJ2-7; 7 nucleotides agree with TRBD1. CDR3 length: 14 amino acids. The junction had 6 bases not matched to a gene; V was cut back by 4 bases and J by 3 bases. Germline CDR1 reads MNHEY; CDR2 reads SMNVEV (reference sequence). The CDR3 is CASSYGTVGYEQYF. In DNA form, the CDR3 reads TGTGCCAGCAGTTATGGGACAGTGGGCTACGAGCAGTACTTC.

Ten or more counts support this clonotype. The chain is built from TRBV7-2 and TRBJ2-3; D may be TRBD1 (6 bases). The germline V gene encodes CDR1 SGHTA and CDR2 FQGNSA. Trimming took 6 bases from V and 14 from J, leaving 21 bases between them. The CDR3 spans 13 residues. The CDR3 reads CASRTDSQIQTYF. As DNA, the CDR3 is TGTGCCAGCAGAACGGACAGCCAGATTCAGACGTATTTT.

This clonotype was counted between two and nine times. This sequence joins TRBV27 and TRBJ1-1, with a tentative D call TRBD1 (5 bases). This CDR3 has 15 residues. Germline loops: CDR1 MNHEY, CDR2 SMNVEV (reference sequence). Deletions cut 3 bases from V and 5 bases from J, with 16 bases between. In nucleotides, the CDR3 is TGTGCCAGCAGTTTGAGTTCAGGGAGAGGAACTGAAGCTTTCTTT. It yields the protein CASSLSSGRGTEAFF.

This clonotype turned up a few times. The chain is built from TRBV27 and TRBJ1-1; D unclear. V was pared by 5 bases and J by 1 base, with 11 bases between. CDR3 length: 14 amino acids. CDR1 MNHEY and CDR2 SMNVEV come from the germline V gene (reference sequence). CDR3 protein: CASSPLERNTEAFF. CDR3 coding DNA: TGTGCCAGCAGTCCCTTGGAGCGGAACACTGAAGCTTTCTTT.

The genes are TRBV2 and TRBJ2-1, with unresolved D. The CDR3 is made up of 17 amino acids. Germline loops: CDR1 SNHLY, CDR2 FYNNEI. V gave up 0 bases and J gave up 1 base, with 13 bases separating them. The CDR3 is CASSEALVRFSYNEQFF. The DNA of the CDR3 is TGTGCCAGCAGTGAAGCGCTCGTCCGTTTTTCCTACAATGAGCAGTTCTTC.

This clonotype was seen a handful of times. CDR3 coding DNA: TGTGCCAGCAGTTTCCGGCTAGCGGAAAGCTCCTACGAGCAGTACTTC. Residues: CASSFRLAESSYEQYF. V usage is TRBV27 and J usage is TRBJ2-7; 7 bases map to TRBD2. Germline CDR1 and CDR2: MNHEY and SMNVEV (reference sequence). The CDR3 totals 16 residues. J gave up 0 bases and V 3 bases, and 8 bases lay outside the gene matches.

Only a few counts were recorded for this clonotype. CDR3 loop: CASSRRTGRVLSNQPQHF. CDR3 nucleotide sequence: TGTGCCAGTAGTAGACGGACAGGGAGGGTCCTTAGCAATCAGCCCCAGCATTTT. The V and J genes are TRBV19 and TRBJ1-5, with 8 bases matching TRBD1. V was clipped by 4 bases and J by 0 bases; unmatched bases: 11. CDR3 length equals 18 residues. CDR1 is LNHDA, CDR2 SQIVND, per germline (reference sequence).